This entry lists 20 T cell receptor beta chains sequenced from one sample in a study of shared clonotypes between healthy human individuals. Here immunoSEQ multiplex PCR was the method, and the copy in TCRdb shows in-frame clones only, minus some. The sample lists approximately 1,500,000 clones; around 97% were seen once. Sequenced input: naive CD4+ T cells sorted from blood. Subset noted: CD45RA+ positively selected. The receptors were sampled from a man aged 25 to 40 in good health.

About this clone itself: Other nucleotide sequences in the sample specify the same CDR3. The V gene is TRBV18, the J gene TRBJ1-2; D gene ambiguous. Trimming took off 0 bases at V and 2 bases at J, with 7 bases between the two ends. The CDR3 is 14 residues long. Per germline, CDR1 KGHSH and CDR2 LQKENI. The CDR3 DNA reads as TGTGCCAGCTCACCACCACTTAGGAACTATGGCTACACCTTC. It translates to CASSPPLRNYGYTF.

The chain combines TRBV27 with TRBJ1-2; D is ambiguous. The CDR3 loop spans 15 amino acids. Germline V gene sequence: CDR1 MNHEY, CDR2 SMNVEV (reference sequence). V gave up 7 bases and J gave up 8 bases, with 23 bases separating them. CDR3 loop: CASTPHQTYYEGYTF. DNA for the CDR3: TGTGCCAGCACCCCCCATCAAACGTACTACGAAGGCTACACCTTC.

Points on this clone: At the DNA level, this CDR3 is encoded by other sequences in the same sample as well. The chain has TRBV27 and TRBJ2-3, with D maybe TRBD1 (5 bases). CDR3 length equals 13 residues. Deletions cut 4 bases from V and 4 bases from J, with 9 bases between. Germline assignment: CDR1 MNHEY and CDR2 SMNVEV (reference sequence). CDR3 amino acids: CASSWTNADTQYF. The CDR3 DNA reads as TGTGCCAGCAGTTGGACAAACGCAGATACGCAGTATTTT.

This CDR3 reads CASSILLARPNEQFF. As DNA, the CDR3 is TGTGCCAGTAGTATCCTCCTAGCGCGCCCCAATGAGCAGTTCTTC. This chain joins TRBV19 and TRBJ2-1; D may be TRBD2 (6 bases). V was cut by 3 bases and J by 6 bases, with 15 bases left in between. This CDR3 spans 15 amino acids. From germline, CDR1 is LNHDA and CDR2 SQIVND (reference sequence).

V and J are TRBV6-6 and TRBJ2-2; 13 nucleotides match TRBD2. CDR1 and CDR2 from the germline V gene are MNHNY and SVGAGI (reference sequence). V dropped 9 bases and J dropped 4; count of bases not matched to a gene: 8. CDR3 length: 16 amino acids. The CDR3 loop is CASDPGLAGSTGELFF. CDR3 bases: TGTGCCAGTGACCCGGGACTAGCGGGGTCCACCGGGGAGCTGTTTTTT.

The chain recombines TRBV28 with TRBJ1-4; a possible D gene is TRBD1 (5 bases). The V end lost 3 bases, the J end lost 5 bases, and 13 bases lay between the germline ends. Germline V lookup: CDR1 MDHEN, CDR2 SYDVKM. This CDR3 has 15 amino acids. CDR3 region: CASSFLTGGNEKLFF. The CDR3 DNA reads TGTGCCAGCAGTTTTCTGACTGGGGGGAATGAAAAACTGTTTTTT. Looking up the rest from reference TRBV28 and TRBJ1-4 gives the full variable domain: DVKVTQSSRYLVKRTGEKVFLECVQDMDHENMFWYRQDPGLGLRLIYFSYDVKMKEKGDIPEGYSVSREKKERFSLILESASTNQTSMYLCASSFLTGGNEKLFFGSGTQLSVL.

The V gene is TRBV28, the J gene TRBJ2-3; a weak D match, TRBD2 (6 bases). Germline CDR1 MDHEN, CDR2 SYDVKM. The CDR3 is 13 amino acids. Trimming took 6 bases from V and 4 from J, leaving 11 bases between them. CDR3 DNA: TGTGCCAGCAGACTCGGGGGATCAGATACGCAGTATTTT. This encodes CASRLGGSDTQYF.

This chain links TRBV20-1 with TRBJ2-7, with D tentatively TRBD2 (5 bases). Germline CDR1 is DFQATT and CDR2 is SNEGSKA (reference sequence). This CDR3 contains 11 residues. Trimming cost V 5 bases and J 7 bases, with 12 bases left between them. The CDR3: CSAEKGGEQYF. CDR3 in DNA: TGCAGTGCTGAAAAGGGCGGGGAGCAGTACTTC.

V is TRBV19 and J is TRBJ2-2, with TRBD2 as a possible D gene (6 bases). Germline CDR1 LNHDA, CDR2 SQIVND (reference sequence). Trimming left V 9 bases short and J 2 bases short, with 19 bases between. The CDR3 is 16 amino acids. Written as DNA, the CDR3 is TGTGCCAGCAGAAGCGGCGGGGTAACTAACACCGGGGAGCTGTTTTTT. Protein sequence: CASRSGGVTNTGELFF. The full variable domain, with the rest looked up from reference TRBV19 and TRBJ2-2, is DGGITQSPKYLFRKEGQNVTLSCEQNLNHDAMYWYRQDPGQGLRLIYYSQIVNDFQKGDIAEGYSVSREKKESFPLTVTSAQKNPTAFYLCASRSGGVTNTGELFFGEGSRLTVL.

The CDR3 region has the DNA TGTGCCAGCAGCTCCCCTAGCGAGCAGTACTTC. It codes for CASSSPSEQYF. V and J are TRBV28 and TRBJ2-7; D remains ambiguous. From germline, CDR1 is MDHEN and CDR2 SYDVKM. Trimming stripped 6 bases from V and 6 bases from J, with 9 bases between. The CDR3 length is 11 residues.

The genes are TRBV7-6 and TRBJ1-5; D is ambiguous. V gave up 2 bases and J gave up 6 bases, with 8 bases separating them. Germline V gene data show CDR1 as SGHVS and CDR2 as FNYEAQ. The CDR3 totals 13 residues. As DNA, the CDR3 is TGTGCCAGCAGCTTAAATCTCTTTCAGCCCCAGCATTTT. Translating gives CASSLNLFQPQHF.

The chain carries TRBV2 and TRBJ2-1; D is possibly TRBD2 (6 bases). The CDR3 loop spans 14 amino acids. In germline, CDR1 is SNHLY, CDR2 FYNNEI. V was trimmed by 2 bases and J by 2 bases, leaving 7 bases between them. The CDR3 DNA reads as TGTGCCAGCAGTGAACTAGCGACCTACAATGAGCAGTTCTTC. Translation gives CASSELATYNEQFF.

The DNA of the CDR3 is TGTGCCAGCAGTGGAGCAGGATTCAGCAATCAGCCCCAGCATTTT. It yields the protein CASSGAGFSNQPQHF. The chain has TRBV25-1 and TRBJ1-5; D ambiguous. CDR3 length: 15 amino acids. Germline assignment: CDR1 MGHDK and CDR2 SYGVNS. With 4 bases removed from V and 1 base from J, the gap between germline ends came to 11 bases.

The rearrangement links TRBV28 to TRBJ2-5, with D maybe TRBD2 (7 bases). The germline V gene encodes CDR1 MDHEN and CDR2 SYDVKM. Trimming shortened V by 5 bases and J by 5 bases, and 18 bases separated the two germline ends. This CDR3 is built from 15 residues. CDR3 nucleotides: TGTGCCAGCAGTCTGGCAGGGGATAGCGGGGAGACCCAGTACTTC. It codes for CASSLAGDSGETQYF.

This clone appeared a single time. The chain recombines TRBV5-4 with TRBJ2-3; TRBD2 matches at 16 bases. This CDR3 comprises 16 residues. CDR1 is SGHNT, CDR2 YYREEE, per germline (reference sequence). Trimming at V came to 5 bases and at J to 4 bases, leaving 4 bases not matched to a gene. The CDR3 region has the DNA TGTGCCAGCAGACGGGGACTAGCGGGAGGGCCAGATACGCAGTATTTT. This encodes CASRRGLAGGPDTQYF.

J is TRBJ2-7 and V is TRBV27; 10 bases are a match to TRBD1. J was trimmed by 5 bases and V by 2 bases; bases with no gene match: 3. Germline-derived CDR1 and CDR2 are MNHEY and SMNVEV (reference sequence). This CDR3 is 14 amino acids long. The CDR3 reads CASSLAGQGDEQYF. The DNA for the CDR3 is TGTGCCAGCAGTTTAGCAGGACAGGGGGACGAGCAGTACTTC.

Note on this clone: The same CDR3 can be traced to other DNA sequences in this sample. This chain uses TRBV7-2 with TRBJ2-7; the D gene could be TRBD1 or TRBD2 (5 bases each). Germline V gene lookup returns CDR1 SGHTA and CDR2 FQGNSA. Trimming removed 2 bases at V and 0 bases at J, with 8 bases between. CDR3 length: 14 amino acids. The CDR3 DNA reads TGTGCCAGCAGCTTATTAGGGACCTCCTACGAGCAGTACTTC. Its protein product is CASSLLGTSYEQYF.

This sequence joins TRBV5-1 and TRBJ1-3; TRBD1 is a possible D gene (5 bases). Germline V CDR1 and CDR2: SGHRS, YFSETQ. This CDR3 is built from 14 residues. V lost 7 bases, J lost 2 bases, and 13 bases lay in between. This CDR3 is CASGSGEAGNTIYF. The CDR3 region has the DNA TGCGCCAGCGGTTCGGGGGAGGCTGGAAACACCATATATTTT.

This chain links TRBV2 with TRBJ2-7, with D perhaps matching TRBD2 (6 bases). CDR3 length: 14 amino acids. V lost 6 bases and J 0 bases, leaving 12 bases between the germline ends. Looked up from germline, CDR1 is SNHLY and CDR2 is FYNNEI. The DNA of the CDR3 is TGTGCCAGCAGCCGGGACGGGAGCTCCTACGAGCAGTACTTC. It specifies CASSRDGSSYEQYF. Using reference TRBV2 and TRBJ2-7 for the parts outside the CDR3, the full variable domain is EPEVTQTPSHQVTQMGQEVILRCVPISNHLYFYWYRQILGQKVEFLVSFYNNEISEKSEIFDDQFSVERPDGSNFTLKIRSTKLEDSAMYFCASSRDGSSYEQYFGPGTRLTVT.

The chain uses TRBV10-3 and TRBJ2-1; no definite D call. The CDR3 has 12 residues. V lost 6 bases to trimming and J lost 9 bases, with 12 bases between them. CDR1 and CDR2 (germline): ENHRY, SYGVKD. DNA for the CDR3: TGTGCCATCAGCTCAACCCTCCCTGAGCAGTTCTTC. Its translation: CAISSTLPEQFF.